These T cell receptor beta chains were read from a single sample in a study of cytomegalovirus exposure and HLA in healthy donors. The assay was immunoSEQ multiplex PCR, and TCRdb's table has in-frame clones only and misses some. Here the sample spans around 94,000 clones, more than 70% being singletons. The sequenced sample consisted of PBMCs. All receptors derive from an older woman in good health and CMV-seropositive. Both conserved end residues are part of each CDR3.

v_gene	j_gene	CDR3aa
TRBV9	TRBJ2-7	CASSTSGTGVREQYF
TRBV4-1	TRBJ2-7	CASSQDFIYEQYF
TRBV5-4	TRBJ2-1	CASSREYSYNEQFF
TRBV2	TRBJ2-1	CASSAFNEQFF
TRBV7-2	TRBJ1-4	CASSFDRGREKLFF
TRBV14	TRBJ2-1	CASSLGSEQFF
TRBV18	TRBJ2-1	CASSPQAGRFNEQFF
TRBV14	TRBJ2-5	CASSQVLAFQETQYF
TRBV5-1	TRBJ1-2	CASSEGDRNYGYTF
TRBV5-1	TRBJ2-5	CASSIDREETQYF
TRBV2	TRBJ2-2	CASSQGQGNTGELFF
TRBV6-1	TRBJ2-1	CASSRSTGSYNEQFF
TRBV12-5	TRBJ1-2	CASGSSDTSGYTF
TRBV19	TRBJ1-1	CASSRQGPGTEAFF
TRBV18	TRBJ1-5	CASSPSEGARWPQHF
TRBV5-1	TRBJ2-1	CASSLQGLAGSNEQFF
TRBV27	TRBJ2-3	CASGQAGGRTDTQYF
TRBV28	TRBJ1-5	CASTLFTGTVIQPQHF
TRBV10-3	TRBJ1-2	CAINEGARHYGYTF
TRBV28	TRBJ2-7	CASSLQGTGGSYEQYF
TRBV28	TRBJ2-5	CASSGQQGAAETQYF
TRBV5-6	TRBJ2-3	CASSLLLSAGQSLTDTQYF
TRBV9	TRBJ1-1	CASSVGETEAFF
TRBV21-1	TRBJ2-7	CASSPRLGEQYF
TRBV29-1	TRBJ2-7	CSVEGDGTGLYEQYF
TRBV6-1	TRBJ1-6	CASSEARSTPLHF
TRBV7-9	TRBJ2-5	CASSYTGTGGRETQYF
TRBV14	TRBJ1-6	CASSRGSSYNSPLHF
TRBV27	TRBJ2-7	CASSSGQGLGYEQYF
TRBV7-7	TRBJ2-2	CASSFRDREDRNTGELFF
TRBV2	TRBJ1-1	CASSEAHLRNTEAFF
TRBV15	TRBJ1-4	CATSRITGYGEKLFF
TRBV10-3	TRBJ1-2	CAISEAGGVGYTF
TRBV5-1	TRBJ1-2	CASSSYGDPYGYTF
TRBV15	TRBJ2-3	CATSFGTGSTDTQYF
TRBV11-2	TRBJ2-7	CASSEPAGLSYEQYF
TRBV30	TRBJ2-7	CAWRRGLAGGQQYF
TRBV2	TRBJ1-1	CASHQQGARMNTEAFF
TRBV9	TRBJ1-3	CASKEGAAGNTIYF
TRBV2	TRBJ1-1	CASSRRQGFTEAFF
TRBV28	TRBJ1-3	CASSRGFELTIYF
TRBV19	TRBJ1-3	CASSPDSSGNTIYF
TRBV5-8	TRBJ1-5	CASSPGTGVNQPQHF